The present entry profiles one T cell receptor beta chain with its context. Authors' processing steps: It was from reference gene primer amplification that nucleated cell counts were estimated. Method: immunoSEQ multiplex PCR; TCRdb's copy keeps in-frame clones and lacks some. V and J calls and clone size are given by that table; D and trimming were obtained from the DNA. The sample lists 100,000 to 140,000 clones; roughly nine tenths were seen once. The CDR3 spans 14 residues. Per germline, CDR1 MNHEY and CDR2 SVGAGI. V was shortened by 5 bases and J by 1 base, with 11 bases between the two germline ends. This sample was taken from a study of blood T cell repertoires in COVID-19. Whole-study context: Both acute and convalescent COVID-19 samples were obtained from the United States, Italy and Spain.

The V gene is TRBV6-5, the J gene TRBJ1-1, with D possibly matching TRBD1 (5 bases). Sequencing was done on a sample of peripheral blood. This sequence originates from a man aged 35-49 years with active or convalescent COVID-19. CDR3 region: CASSRLTGNTEAFF. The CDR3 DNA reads TGTGCCAGCAGTCGTTTAACAGGGAACACTGAAGCTTTCTTT.